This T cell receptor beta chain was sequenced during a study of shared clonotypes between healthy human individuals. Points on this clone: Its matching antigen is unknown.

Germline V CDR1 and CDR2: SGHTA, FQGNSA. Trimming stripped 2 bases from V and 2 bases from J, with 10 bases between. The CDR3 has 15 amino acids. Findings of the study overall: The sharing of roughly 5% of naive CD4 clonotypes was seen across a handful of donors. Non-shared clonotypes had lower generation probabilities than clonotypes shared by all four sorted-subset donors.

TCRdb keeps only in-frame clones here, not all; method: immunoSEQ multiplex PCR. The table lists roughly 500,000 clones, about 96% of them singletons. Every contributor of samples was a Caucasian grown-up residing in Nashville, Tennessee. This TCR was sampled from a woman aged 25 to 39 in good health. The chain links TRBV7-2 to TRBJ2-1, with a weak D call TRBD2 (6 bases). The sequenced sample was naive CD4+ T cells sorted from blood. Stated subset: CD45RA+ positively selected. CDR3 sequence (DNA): TGTGCCAGCAGCTTACACGGGAGCGCCTACAATGAGCAGTTCTTC. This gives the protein CASSLHGSAYNEQFF.